This passage covers 30 T cell receptor beta chains from one sample sequenced in a study of blood T cell repertoires in COVID-19. Using immunoSEQ multiplex PCR, the repertoire was profiled, and TCRdb retains in-frame clones only, with some absent. Here the sample spans 55,000 to 85,000 clones, roughly 77% being singletons. The sample comprised peripheral blood. Receptor source: a woman in her 70s with acute or convalescent COVID-19.

This chain uses TRBV7-2 with TRBJ1-3; D is unclear. Trimming shortened V by 7 bases and J by 2 bases, and 9 bases separated the two germline ends. The germline V gene has CDR1 SGHTA and CDR2 FQGNSA. CDR3 length equals 13 residues. DNA of the CDR3: TGTGCCAGCACCAGCGGCCCTGGAAACACCATATATTTT. Its protein is CASTSGPGNTIYF.

The chain carries TRBV7-9 and TRBJ2-2, with TRBD2 matching 14 bases. The CDR3 spans 17 residues. Trimming cost V 5 bases and J 6 bases; bases outside gene matches: 8. In germline, CDR1 is SEHNR, CDR2 FQNEAQ (reference sequence). The CDR3 sequence: CASSPGTSGSIAGELFF. CDR3 bases: TGTGCCAGCAGCCCCGGGACTAGCGGGAGTATTGCCGGGGAGCTGTTTTTT.

V usage is TRBV7-6 and J usage is TRBJ2-1, with 10 bases matching TRBD2. Germline V gene data show CDR1 as SGHVS and CDR2 as FNYEAQ. CDR3 size: 16 residues. V dropped 1 base and J dropped 6; count of bases not matched to a gene: 6. CDR3 in DNA: TGTGCCAGCAGCTTAGGTACTAGCGGGACCCCCAATGAGCAGTTCTTC. Translation: CASSLGTSGTPNEQFF.

This chain connects TRBV19 to TRBJ2-1; D uncertain. Germline CDR1 and CDR2: LNHDA and SQIVND (reference sequence). Trimming took off 8 bases at V and 6 bases at J, with 8 bases between the two ends. The CDR3 loop spans 11 amino acids. CDR3 bases: TGTGCCAGTTCAGACTCCAATGAGCAGTTCTTC. It yields the protein CASSDSNEQFF. The whole variable domain, filled in from reference TRBV19 and TRBJ2-1, reads DGGITQSPKYLFRKEGQNVTLSCEQNLNHDAMYWYRQDPGQGLRLIYYSQIVNDFQKGDIAEGYSVSREKKESFPLTVTSAQKNPTAFYLCASSDSNEQFFGPGTRLTVL.

V usage is TRBV19 and J usage is TRBJ2-3; 8 bases agree with TRBD2. The germline V gene has CDR1 LNHDA and CDR2 SQIVND (reference sequence). V lost 10 bases and J lost 4; bases outside the gene matches: 22. The CDR3 has 18 residues. CDR3 in amino acids: CATRPGPGGAIRADTQYF. CDR3 bases: TGTGCCACCCGACCCGGTCCCGGGGGGGCCATTCGGGCAGATACGCAGTATTTT.

The rearrangement joins TRBV7-9 to TRBJ2-7; 9 nucleotides align to TRBD1. Losses at the gene ends were 5 bases for V and 3 bases for J; bases not matched to a gene: 14. The CDR3 totals 17 residues. Germline CDR1 SEHNR, CDR2 FQNEAQ (reference sequence). CDR3 bases: TGTGCCAGCAGCCCTGGGTTACTAGGGACAGGGCGCTACGAGCAGTACTTC. It encodes CASSPGLLGTGRYEQYF.

J is TRBJ2-5 and V is TRBV5-4; TRBD2 agrees at 8 bases. Germline V CDR1 and CDR2: SGHNT, YYREEE (reference sequence). This CDR3 has 14 amino acids. V shed 3 bases, J shed 5 bases, and the junction held 6 bases outside the gene matches. The CDR3 region is CASSSGGGVETQYF. Here the CDR3 DNA reads TGTGCCAGCAGCTCCGGGGGGGGCGTGGAGACCCAGTACTTC.

V is TRBV6-5 and J is TRBJ1-5, with D maybe TRBD1 (5 bases). The CDR3 length is 14 residues. Trimming left V 4 bases short and J 4 bases short, with 11 bases between. The germline V gene encodes CDR1 MNHEY and CDR2 SVGAGI. The CDR3 protein is CASSSSRQNQPQHF. The CDR3 DNA reads as TGTGCCAGCAGTTCATCAAGACAGAATCAGCCCCAGCATTTT.

The rearrangement links TRBV4-1 to TRBJ1-3; 7 positions match TRBD1. CDR1 is MGHRA, CDR2 YSYEKL, per germline. This CDR3 is built from 15 residues. The trim removed 4 bases at V and 5 bases at J, leaving 8 bases unmatched. The CDR3 DNA follows: TGCGCCAGCAGCCGCGGACGGGACAGTCGAAACACCATATATTTT. Translation gives CASSRGRDSRNTIYF.

This chain joins TRBV19 and TRBJ2-5; 8 nucleotides align to TRBD2. Per the germline V gene, CDR1 is LNHDA and CDR2 is SQIVND (reference sequence). This CDR3 region has 15 residues. V was clipped by 3 bases and J by 2 bases; unmatched bases: 5. The CDR3 coding sequence is TGTGCCAGTAGTATGCTAGCGGGTGGACAAGAGACCCAGTACTTC. Protein product: CASSMLAGGQETQYF. Filled out from reference TRBV19 and TRBJ2-5, the complete variable domain reads DGGITQSPKYLFRKEGQNVTLSCEQNLNHDAMYWYRQDPGQGLRLIYYSQIVNDFQKGDIAEGYSVSREKKESFPLTVTSAQKNPTAFYLCASSMLAGGQETQYFGPGTRLLVL.

To note about this clone: This specimen includes other DNA sequences encoding the same CDR3. The chain couples TRBV30 to TRBJ1-4; D is perhaps TRBD1 (6 bases). The CDR3 consists of 14 residues. V was cut by 0 bases and J by 7 bases, with 12 bases left in between. CDR1 is GTSNPN, CDR2 SVGIG, per germline (reference sequence). The CDR3 loop is CAWSVRGASEKLFF. The CDR3 DNA reads as TGTGCCTGGAGTGTACGGGGGGCTAGTGAAAAACTGTTTTTT.

The rearrangement joins TRBV6-6 to TRBJ1-1; D unresolved. CDR1 MNHNY and CDR2 SVGAGI come from the germline V gene (reference sequence). The CDR3 contains 13 residues. Between the trimmed V and J ends, which lost 6 bases and 3 bases, there was a span of 11 bases. CDR3 sequence (DNA): TGTGCCAGCAGCCCTCGGCGGGACACTGAAGCTTTCTTT. Its protein product is CASSPRRDTEAFF.

This chain links TRBV11-2 with TRBJ1-1; D is unclear. Between the trimmed V and J ends, which lost 5 bases and 5 bases, there was a span of 6 bases. This CDR3 is 11 amino acids long. The germline V gene has CDR1 SGHAT and CDR2 FQNNGV. The CDR3: CASSLSTEAFF. The CDR3 coding sequence is TGTGCCAGCAGCCTAAGTACTGAAGCTTTCTTT. The full variable domain, its missing parts supplied by reference TRBV11-2 and TRBJ1-1, is EAGVAQSPRYKIIEKRQSVAFWCNPISGHATLYWYQQILGQGPKLLIQFQNNGVVDDSQLPKDRFSAERLKGVDSTLKIQPAKLEDSAVYLCASSLSTEAFFGQGTRLTVV.

This clone was seen a few times. The chain employs TRBV29-1 and TRBJ1-1; tentative D call: TRBD1 (6 bases). Trimming took 0 bases from V and 10 from J, leaving 12 bases between them. This CDR3 has 12 residues. Germline V gene sequence: CDR1 SQVTM, CDR2 ANQGSEA. CDR3 DNA: TGCAGCGTTGAAGAGGGGGCCCTGAGAGCTTTCTTT. Encoded protein: CSVEEGALRAFF.

J is TRBJ2-7 and V is TRBV10-3, with a tentative D call TRBD2 (5 bases). Germline CDR1 and CDR2: ENHRY and SYGVKD. The CDR3 totals 14 residues. The V end lost 2 bases, the J end lost 4 bases, and 12 bases lay between the germline ends. The CDR3 sequence: CAISEDGKQYEQYF. DNA for the CDR3: TGTGCCATCAGTGAGGACGGGAAGCAATACGAGCAGTACTTC.

The genes are TRBV6-5 and TRBJ2-7; D might be TRBD1 (6 bases). Deletions cut 2 bases from V and 5 bases from J, with 16 bases between. Looked up from germline, CDR1 is MNHEY and CDR2 is SVGAGI. The CDR3 totals 15 residues. The CDR3 DNA follows: TGTGCCAGCAGTTACGGCGCAGGGGAGATCCACGAGCAGTACTTC. Translating it yields CASSYGAGEIHEQYF.

V usage is TRBV7-2 and J usage is TRBJ2-1, with a tentative D call TRBD2 (5 bases). This CDR3 contains 16 residues. V was clipped by 5 bases and J by 4 bases, with 18 bases between them. CDR1 is SGHTA, CDR2 FQGNSA, per germline. The CDR3 nucleotides read TGTGCCAGCAGCCCTGAGGTTGGCGGGTGGTACAATGAGCAGTTCTTC. It encodes CASSPEVGGWYNEQFF.

CDR3 loop: CASSPTGQNTEAFF. CDR3 coding DNA: TGTGCCAGCAGTCCCACGGGACAGAACACTGAAGCTTTCTTT. The gene calls are TRBV28 and TRBJ1-1; D may be TRBD1 (6 bases). The CDR3 covers 14 residues. V was pared by 5 bases and J by 1 base, with 11 bases between. Germline assignment: CDR1 MDHEN and CDR2 SYDVKM.

The chain joins TRBV7-9 to TRBJ1-3; 7 nucleotides line up with TRBD1. The CDR3 length is 14 residues. Germline CDR1 SEHNR, CDR2 FQNEAQ (reference sequence). V lost 6 bases, J lost 3 bases, and 5 bases stayed unmatched. The CDR3 region is CASSRGPDGNTIYF. The CDR3 DNA reads as TGTGCCAGCAGTAGGGGGCCTGATGGAAACACCATATATTTT.

V is TRBV7-9 and J is TRBJ2-1; D might be TRBD1 (6 bases). Germline V gene lookup returns CDR1 SEHNR and CDR2 FQNEAQ (reference sequence). This CDR3 comprises 13 residues. The germline V and J ends were trimmed by 5 bases and 10 bases, with 15 bases remaining between them. The DNA of the CDR3 is TGTGCCAGCAGCGCAGCCGGGACAACAGAGCAGTTCTTC. Protein: CASSAAGTTEQFF. The full variable domain, completed using reference TRBV7-9 and TRBJ2-1, is DTGVSQNPRHKITKRGQNVTFRCDPISEHNRLYWYRQTLGQGPEFLTYFQNEAQLEKSRLLSDRFSAERPKGSFSTLEIQRTEQGDSAMYLCASSAAGTTEQFFGPGTRLTVL.

This clone has just one count. The J gene is TRBJ2-3, the V gene TRBV7-9, with a weak D call TRBD2 (6 bases). Germline CDR1 and CDR2: SEHNR and FQNEAQ (reference sequence). CDR3 size: 15 residues. V was cut by 5 bases and J by 4 bases, with 16 bases left in between. CDR3 in DNA: TGTGCCAGCAGCCCCCAAGCGGGTGGTTCAGATACGCAGTATTTT. It codes for CASSPQAGGSDTQYF. Supplemented by reference TRBV7-9 and TRBJ2-3, the full variable domain reads DTGVSQNPRHKITKRGQNVTFRCDPISEHNRLYWYRQTLGQGPEFLTYFQNEAQLEKSRLLSDRFSAERPKGSFSTLEIQRTEQGDSAMYLCASSPQAGGSDTQYFGPGTRLTVL.

This rearrangement joins TRBV5-1 to TRBJ1-1, with TRBD1 matching over 8 bases. This CDR3 has 13 amino acids. Germline trimming cut 3 bases from V and 6 bases from J; bases unmatched to any gene: 4. The V gene's germline CDR1 is SGHRS and CDR2 YFSETQ. CDR3 residues: CASSSDRGAEAFF. The DNA of the CDR3 is TGCGCCAGCAGCTCCGACAGGGGTGCTGAAGCTTTCTTT.

V is TRBV18 and J is TRBJ2-5; D remains ambiguous. CDR3 length equals 13 residues. The V end was cut by 0 bases, the J end by 5 bases, with 7 bases between. The germline V gene has CDR1 KGHSH and CDR2 LQKENI. The CDR3 DNA reads as TGTGCCAGCTCACCACCCCTTATCGAGACCCAGTACTTC. Amino acid sequence: CASSPPLIETQYF.

This chain uses TRBV10-3 with TRBJ1-1; possible D gene TRBD1, 5 bases. V dropped 10 bases and J dropped 6 bases, with 12 bases sitting between them. Germline CDR1 ENHRY, CDR2 SYGVKD. There are 11 residues in the CDR3. CDR3 in DNA: TGTGCCAGCCAGGGACTTTCTGAAGCTTTCTTT. Translated, it gives CASQGLSEAFF.

This rearrangement joins TRBV3-1 (or the pseudogene TRBV3-2) to TRBJ1-1; no firm D call. Germline V CDR1 and CDR2: LGHDT, YNNKEL (reference sequence). The V and J ends lost 0 bases and 1 base respectively, with 6 bases between them. The CDR3 totals 14 residues. In nucleotides, the CDR3 is TGTGCCAGCAGCCAAGACGCTAGGAACACTGAAGCTTTCTTT. Translating gives CASSQDARNTEAFF.

This clone appeared a few times. The V call is TRBV7-9, the J call TRBJ2-6, with D tentatively TRBD2 (5 bases). V shed 3 bases and J shed 4 bases, with 10 bases lying between them. This CDR3 region has 15 residues. Germline V gene data show CDR1 as SEHNR and CDR2 as FQNEAQ (reference sequence). The CDR3 protein is CASSLLRAGANVLTF. In DNA form, the CDR3 reads TGTGCCAGCAGCTTGTTGAGGGCCGGGGCCAACGTCCTGACTTTC.

The chain links TRBV7-2 to TRBJ1-1, with D hard to call. V lost 0 bases to trimming and J lost 0 bases, with 8 bases between them. This CDR3 region has 15 residues. In germline, CDR1 is SGHTA, CDR2 FQGNSA. DNA of the CDR3: TGTGCCAGCAGCTTAGCCGGTGTTATGAACACTGAAGCTTTCTTT. This encodes CASSLAGVMNTEAFF.

The chain joins TRBV5-1 to TRBJ2-1; 9 bases line up with TRBD2. The V gene's germline CDR1 is SGHRS and CDR2 YFSETQ. The junction had 6 bases not matched to a gene; V was cut back by 0 bases and J by 8 bases. The CDR3 consists of 15 residues. CDR3 sequence (DNA): TGCGCCAGCAGCTTGGAAGCGGGGGGAGTCCATGAGCAGTTCTTC. The encoded protein is CASSLEAGGVHEQFF.

The chain employs TRBV5-3 and TRBJ2-3; D gene ambiguous. TRBV5-3 is an ORF; its function is uncertain. The CDR3 length is 17 residues. The ends were cut back, 3 bases at V and 3 bases at J, with 20 bases in the middle. In DNA form, the CDR3 reads TGTGCCAGAAGCTCGCCTTCGGTAGCCGCGAGGACAGATACGCAGTATTTT. Protein: CARSSPSVAARTDTQYF.

The CDR3 coding sequence is TGTGCCAGCAGCGTAGGGGACAGGGAGGTTTATACTGAAGCTTTCTTT. Its translation: CASSVGDREVYTEAFF. The gene calls are TRBV9 and TRBJ1-1; TRBD1 matches at 9 bases. CDR3 length: 16 amino acids. J was trimmed by 5 bases and V by 0 bases; bases with no gene match: 8. Germline CDR1 SGDLS, CDR2 YYNGEE. Full variable domain (rest looked up from reference TRBV9 and TRBJ1-1): DSGVTQTPKHLITATGQRVTLRCSPRSGDLSVYWYQQSLDQGLQFLIQYYNGEERAKGNILERFSAQQFPDLHSELNLSSLELGDSALYFCASSVGDREVYTEAFFGQGTRLTVV.